These 23 T cell receptor beta chains share one sample of origin, sequenced in a study of blood T cell repertoires in COVID-19. Assay: immunoSEQ multiplex PCR; the TCRdb copy retains only in-frame clones and omits some. The sample gives fewer than 300,000 clones, roughly 88% of which show up once; roughly 2% is in the top ten. The sample was PBMCs or T cells enriched from blood (not recorded which). These receptor sequences come from a woman between 40 and 50 years old with acute COVID-19.

This rearrangement joins TRBV10-3 to TRBJ2-1; 12 bases align to TRBD2. V shed 3 bases, J shed 4 bases, and the junction held 1 base outside the gene matches. The CDR3 runs to 15 residues. The germline V gene encodes CDR1 ENHRY and CDR2 SYGVKD. CDR3 sequence reads: CAISELAGGYNEQFF. CDR3 coding DNA: TGTGCCATCAGTGAACTAGCGGGGGGTTACAATGAGCAGTTCTTC.

J is TRBJ2-5 and V is TRBV24-1; 7 nucleotides agree with TRBD2. Per germline, CDR1 KGHDR and CDR2 SFDVKD. J gave up 2 bases and V 5 bases, and 1 base lay outside the gene matches. CDR3 length: 13 residues. The CDR3 here is CATSVGGQETQYF. In nucleotides, the CDR3 is TGTGCCACCAGTGTGGGGGGGCAAGAGACCCAGTACTTC.

The CDR3 nucleotides are TGTGCCAGCAGTAACGACAGGGAGTTGACAGATACGCAGTATTTT. Protein product: CASSNDRELTDTQYF. The chain couples TRBV28 to TRBJ2-3; 7 bases map to TRBD1. Germline V gene lookup returns CDR1 MDHEN and CDR2 SYDVKM. Trimming took 5 bases from V and 3 from J; bases not matched to a gene: 8. This CDR3 spans 15 amino acids.

The J gene is TRBJ1-4, the V gene TRBV11-2; 8 nucleotides align to TRBD1. This CDR3 is built from 16 residues. Germline lookup yields CDR1 SGHAT and CDR2 FQNNGV. The V and J ends lost 0 bases and 7 bases, in that order; junction bases with no gene match: 7. CDR3 nucleotide sequence: TGTGCCAGCAGCTTAGATACTAGGACAGGGAGTGAAAAACTGTTTTTT. It specifies CASSLDTRTGSEKLFF.

This clone was seen just once. The V and J genes are TRBV5-5 and TRBJ1-1; 8 bases align to TRBD1. The germline V gene has CDR1 SGHKS and CDR2 YYEKEE (reference sequence). The CDR3 contains 16 residues. The V segment lost 4 bases and the J segment 0 bases; nucleotides outside the gene matches: 8. The DNA of the CDR3 is TGTGCCAGCAGCCCCGGGACAGGAATTATGAACACTGAAGCTTTCTTT. Translation: CASSPGTGIMNTEAFF.

This clone showed up just once. The chain links TRBV28 to TRBJ1-2; D is ambiguous. Trimming pared 5 bases from V and 5 bases from J, leaving 15 bases between. The V gene's germline CDR1 is MDHEN and CDR2 SYDVKM. CDR3 length: 14 residues. The DNA of the CDR3 is TGTGCCAGCAGTCCTATACAGAGAGTTTATGGCTACACCTTC. This sequence encodes CASSPIQRVYGYTF.

The CDR3 sequence: CAWSKQSGNTIYF. DNA for the CDR3: TGTGCCTGGAGCAAACAGTCTGGAAACACCATATATTTT. The chain links TRBV30 to TRBJ1-3, with D unclear. The ends were cut back, 3 bases at V and 1 base at J, with 7 bases in the middle. Germline V gene data show CDR1 as GTSNPN and CDR2 as SVGIG (reference sequence). The CDR3 loop spans 13 amino acids.

This clone showed up just a few times. The chain is built from TRBV5-1 and TRBJ2-1; 7 bases line up with TRBD2. V lost 4 bases and J lost 6; bases outside the gene matches: 7. The CDR3 sequence is 14 residues long. Germline CDR1 and CDR2: SGHRS and YFSETQ. This CDR3 is CASSRRGDGNEQFF. In DNA form, the CDR3 reads TGCGCCAGCAGCCGACGGGGGGACGGCAATGAGCAGTTCTTC. Based on the CDR3 plus reference TRBV5-1 and TRBJ2-1, the full variable domain is KAGVTQTPRYLIKTRGQQVTLSCSPISGHRSVSWYQQTPGQGLQFLFEYFSETQRNKGNFPGRFSGRQFSNSRSEMNVSTLELGDSALYLCASSRRGDGNEQFFGPGTRLTVL.

The rearrangement joins TRBV7-9 to TRBJ2-7; D is perhaps TRBD2 (6 bases). Germline values: CDR1 SEHNR, CDR2 FQNEAQ (reference sequence). CDR3 size: 15 residues. Trimming removed 5 bases at V and 4 bases at J, with 18 bases between. CDR3: CASSPGRGSGYEQYF. The CDR3 DNA is TGTGCCAGCAGCCCAGGGCGGGGCTCCGGATACGAGCAGTACTTC.

The rearrangement links TRBV7-9 to TRBJ2-1; TRBD1 agrees at 8 bases. Trimming removed 3 bases from V and 9 bases from J; junction bases left unmatched: 7. CDR3 length equals 14 residues. Looked up from germline, CDR1 is SEHNR and CDR2 is FQNEAQ (reference sequence). The CDR3 reads CASSFDRGRGEQFF. The CDR3, as DNA: TGTGCCAGCAGCTTCGACAGGGGAAGGGGTGAGCAGTTCTTC.

For this clone: Other nucleotide sequences from this sample produce the same CDR3. The rearrangement joins TRBV9 to TRBJ2-1; tentatively, D is TRBD1 (7 bases). The CDR3 loop spans 15 amino acids. Trimming cost V 3 bases and J 0 bases, with 10 bases left between them. Germline CDR1 and CDR2: SGDLS and YYNGEE. CDR3 nucleotide sequence: TGTGCCAGCAGCGCGCGGGACAGCTCCTACAATGAGCAGTTCTTC. This sequence encodes CASSARDSSYNEQFF. Complete variable domain (other parts from reference TRBV9 and TRBJ2-1): DSGVTQTPKHLITATGQRVTLRCSPRSGDLSVYWYQQSLDQGLQFLIQYYNGEERAKGNILERFSAQQFPDLHSELNLSSLELGDSALYFCASSARDSSYNEQFFGPGTRLTVL.

The V gene is TRBV19, the J gene TRBJ2-1; 10 bases agree with TRBD2. V shed 5 bases, J shed 8 bases, and the junction held 12 bases outside the gene matches. This CDR3 comprises 16 residues. Germline V gives CDR1 LNHDA, CDR2 SQIVND (reference sequence). This CDR3 is CASSSAAGGLVYEQFF. The CDR3 nucleotides read TGTGCCAGTAGTTCCGCAGCGGGGGGGCTGGTGTATGAGCAGTTCTTC.

This chain uses TRBV4-2 with TRBJ2-7, with 9 bases identical to TRBD1. V shed 0 bases and J 2 bases; nucleotides not matched to a gene: 11. There are 18 residues in the CDR3. CDR1 and CDR2 (germline): LGHNA, YNFKEQ. CDR3 in DNA: TGTGCCAGCAGCCAAGATCCGTTTGCTGGGGACAGGGCCTACGAGCAGTACTTC. It encodes CASSQDPFAGDRAYEQYF.

The rearrangement links TRBV2 to TRBJ2-5; 7 nucleotides line up with TRBD2. V was pared by 6 bases and J by 2 bases, with 3 bases of the junction left unmatched. This CDR3 region has 13 residues. Germline V gives CDR1 SNHLY, CDR2 FYNNEI. The CDR3, as DNA: TGTGCCAGCAGGAGGACTAGGCAAGAGACCCAGTACTTC. The encoded protein is CASRRTRQETQYF. The complete variable domain, with remaining parts taken from reference TRBV2 and TRBJ2-5, reads EPEVTQTPSHQVTQMGQEVILRCVPISNHLYFYWYRQILGQKVEFLVSFYNNEISEKSEIFDDQFSVERPDGSNFTLKIRSTKLEDSAMYFCASRRTRQETQYFGPGTRLLVL.

This sequence joins TRBV19 and TRBJ1-5, with a weak D call TRBD1 (6 bases). Germline V gives CDR1 LNHDA, CDR2 SQIVND (reference sequence). V was pared by 6 bases and J by 6 bases, with 21 bases between. CDR3 size: 16 residues. The CDR3 DNA is TGTGCCAGTAGCGGGGGGGGCGGCACCCACGCTCAGCCCCAGCATTTT. Amino acids: CASSGGGGTHAQPQHF.

The chain couples TRBV6-4 to TRBJ2-5; D call uncertain. The CDR3 runs 14 residues. V was clipped by 8 bases and J by 4 bases, with 17 bases between them. The germline V gene has CDR1 MRHNA and CDR2 SNTAGT. CDR3 DNA: TGTGCCAGCTTTCGCGGTAGAGTAGGAGAGACCCAGTACTTC. Amino acids: CASFRGRVGETQYF.

J is TRBJ2-1 and V is TRBV11-1; 9 bases align to TRBD1. Germline V gene data show CDR1 as SGHAT and CDR2 as FQDESV (reference sequence). The CDR3 contains 16 residues. J lost 3 bases, V lost 0 bases, and 3 bases had no gene match. The CDR3 region has the DNA TGTGCCAGCAGCTTAGCGGGACAGGGTATCTACAATGAGCAGTTCTTC. Amino acids: CASSLAGQGIYNEQFF. Based on the CDR3 plus reference TRBV11-1 and TRBJ2-1, the full variable domain is EAEVAQSPRYKITEKSQAVAFWCDPISGHATLYWYRQILGQGPELLVQFQDESVVDDSQLPKDRFSAERLKGVDSTLKIQPAELGDSAMYLCASSLAGQGIYNEQFFGPGTRLTVL.

This clone occurred a few times. The chain has TRBV12-5 and TRBJ1-2, with D unclear. V was pared by 4 bases and J by 4 bases, with 19 bases between. This CDR3 has 16 residues. Germline CDR1 is LGHNT and CDR2 is FRNRAP. CDR3 nucleotides: TGTGCTAGTGGTTCCTCAGGTCCGTCGGCTCTCTATGGCTACACCTTC. Its protein is CASGSSGPSALYGYTF.

The chain links TRBV27 to TRBJ2-6; D possibly corresponds to TRBD1 (5 bases). Per germline, CDR1 MNHEY and CDR2 SMNVEV (reference sequence). The CDR3 spans 16 residues. V gave up 3 bases and J gave up 0 bases, with 9 bases separating them. This chain's CDR3 is CASSLNQGSGANVLTF. CDR3 sequence (DNA): TGTGCCAGCAGTTTGAATCAGGGCTCTGGGGCCAACGTCCTGACTTTC.

V gene TRBV7-2 combines with J gene TRBJ1-2, with a tentative D call TRBD1 (5 bases). From germline, CDR1 is SGHTA and CDR2 FQGNSA. Trimming stripped 5 bases from V and 2 bases from J, with 15 bases between. The CDR3 extends over 15 amino acids. DNA of the CDR3: TGTGCCAGCAGCCCCTCGACAGCCCAAAACTATGGCTACACCTTC. Protein product: CASSPSTAQNYGYTF.

This clone was observed a handful of times. The chain employs TRBV4-1 and TRBJ2-2; 7 bases fit TRBD1. V shed 3 bases, J shed 5 bases, and the junction held 9 bases outside the gene matches. The germline V gene has CDR1 MGHRA and CDR2 YSYEKL. CDR3 length: 16 residues. The CDR3 sequence is CASSQDFPRGTGELFF. Here the CDR3 DNA reads TGCGCCAGCAGCCAGGACTTTCCCAGGGGGACCGGGGAGCTGTTTTTT.

V is TRBV12-3 or TRBV12-4 and J is TRBJ1-2, with 10 nucleotides matching TRBD1. The V and J ends lost 6 bases and 8 bases, in that order; junction bases with no gene match: 6. The CDR3 is 13 residues long. The CDR3 spells CASSQTGGRGYTF. The CDR3 DNA reads as TGTGCCAGCAGCCAGACAGGGGGCCGGGGCTACACCTTC.

The V call is TRBV18, the J call TRBJ1-1; TRBD1 matches at 10 bases. Germline CDR1 is KGHSH and CDR2 is LQKENI. Unmatched junction bases numbered 2, after V lost 6 bases and J lost 1 base. There are 14 residues in the CDR3. The CDR3 DNA follows: TGTGCCAGCTCGCGGGACAGGGGGAACACTGAAGCTTTCTTT. Protein sequence: CASSRDRGNTEAFF.